These 28 T cell receptor beta chains originate from one sample sequenced in a study of CD8 T cells in Susac syndrome. It was with random hexamers that 0.5 to 1 ug RNA was reverse transcribed. TCRdb ran MiXCR on the immunoSEQ multiplex PCR reads and lists one entry per CDR3 protein. Of hundreds of thousands of distinct CDR3 sequences in the sample, 85% were seen once. Material: CD8+ T cells from PBMCs. These receptors originate from a human donor with multiple sclerosis.

The table lists this clonotype with a count of one. The rearrangement links TRBV19 to TRBJ2-4; D might be TRBD1 or TRBD2, each matching 6 bases. Germline lookup yields CDR1 LNHDA and CDR2 SQIVND (reference sequence). V was clipped by 3 bases and J by 3 bases, with 21 bases between them. The CDR3 loop spans 18 amino acids. CDR3 residues: CASSILGGAVYGKNIQYF. The CDR3 DNA reads TGTGCCAGTAGTATTCTGGGGGGCGCGGTATATGGCAAAAACATTCAGTACTTC.

The gene calls are TRBV13 and TRBJ1-4; a weak D match, TRBD1 (5 bases). The V end lost 5 bases, the J end lost 7 bases, and 14 bases lay between the germline ends. The CDR3 is made up of 14 amino acids. Germline values: CDR1 PRHDT, CDR2 FYEKMQ (reference sequence). CDR3 DNA sequence: TGTGCCAGCAGCGACCGGGGGGGAGGTGAAAAACTGTTTTTT. Its translation is CASSDRGGGEKLFF. Using reference TRBV13 and TRBJ1-4 for the parts outside the CDR3, the full variable domain is AAGVIQSPRHLIKEKRETATLKCYPIPRHDTVYWYQQGPGQDPQFLISFYEKMQSDKGSIPDRFSAQQFSDYHSELNMSSLELGDSALYFCASSDRGGGEKLFFGSGTQLSVL.

This chain links TRBV29-1 with TRBJ1-2; tentative D call: TRBD1 (6 bases). The V gene's germline CDR1 is SQVTM and CDR2 ANQGSEA. V gave up 7 bases and J gave up 4 bases, with 16 bases separating them. The CDR3 sequence is 13 residues long. The CDR3 sequence: CSAQGGDSYGYTF. For the CDR3, the DNA is TGCAGCGCCCAAGGGGGGGACTCCTATGGCTACACCTTC.

The rearrangement uses TRBV5-1 and TRBJ1-1; TRBD1 aligns across 10 bases. Trimming at V came to 4 bases and at J to 0 bases, leaving 9 bases not matched to a gene. Germline V lookup: CDR1 SGHRS, CDR2 YFSETQ. This CDR3 is 17 amino acids long. CDR3 sequence: CASSEGTGDTMNTEAFF. As DNA, the CDR3 is TGCGCCAGCAGCGAGGGGACAGGGGACACCATGAACACTGAAGCTTTCTTT.

There are a few counts of this clonotype. The genes are TRBV6-1 and TRBJ2-1, with a weak D call TRBD2 (5 bases). V was trimmed by 6 bases and J by 0 bases, leaving 12 bases between them. The V gene's germline CDR1 is MNHNS and CDR2 SASEGT. There are 15 residues in the CDR3. CDR3 residues: CASSFLASSYNEQFF. CDR3 nucleotide sequence: TGTGCCAGCAGCTTTCTAGCTTCCTCCTACAATGAGCAGTTCTTC.

The chain employs TRBV27 and TRBJ2-7; 13 bases fit TRBD2. Looked up from germline, CDR1 is MNHEY and CDR2 is SMNVEV (reference sequence). V trimming: 6 bases; J trimming: 6 bases; junction bases outside the gene matches: 5. The CDR3 length is 14 residues. CDR3 region: CASRPGLAGIEQYF. CDR3 nucleotide sequence: TGTGCCAGCAGACCGGGACTAGCGGGAATCGAGCAGTACTTC.

V and J are TRBV28 and TRBJ1-3; tentative D call: TRBD1 (6 bases). V was clipped by 2 bases and J by 2 bases, with 13 bases between them. CDR3 length: 16 residues. Looked up from germline, CDR1 is MDHEN and CDR2 is SYDVKM. The CDR3 loop reads CASSLPGEGAGNTIYF. As DNA, the CDR3 is TGTGCCAGCAGTTTACCCGGGGAGGGGGCTGGAAACACCATATATTTT.

This clonotype has a handful of counts. The gene calls are TRBV25-1 and TRBJ2-5, with 7 bases lining up with TRBD2. Germline V gives CDR1 MGHDK, CDR2 SYGVNS. CDR3 length: 12 residues. Trimming cost V 6 bases and J 5 bases; bases outside gene matches: 3. The CDR3 loop is CASRTGGETQYF. The CDR3 nucleotides are TGTGCCAGCAGAACCGGGGGGGAGACCCAGTACTTC.

V usage is TRBV5-3 and J usage is TRBJ2-1; 9 bases are a match to TRBD1. TRBV5-3 is filed as an ORF, its function uncertain. J was trimmed by 9 bases and V by 4 bases; bases with no gene match: 5. The CDR3 extends over 13 amino acids. CDR3 sequence: CARSRDREVEQFF. The DNA for the CDR3 is TGTGCCAGAAGCCGGGACAGGGAGGTTGAGCAGTTCTTC.

This rearrangement joins TRBV21-1 to TRBJ2-6; the table assigns TRBD1, which was not confirmed against the DNA. TRBV21-1 is listed as a pseudogene. This CDR3 has 19 residues. CDR3 region: CASSKPTGWGHSGANVLTF. CDR3 nucleotide sequence: TGTGCCAGCAGCAAACCGACAGGGTGGGGCCACTCTGGGGCCAACGTCCTGACTTTC.

V and J are TRBV28 and TRBJ2-2; D not certain. Trimming left V 3 bases short and J 0 bases short, with 11 bases between. Germline loops: CDR1 MDHEN, CDR2 SYDVKM. CDR3 length equals 16 residues. The DNA of the CDR3 is TGTGCCAGCAGTTTTCCGGGCGCGACGAACACCGGGGAGCTGTTTTTT. It encodes CASSFPGATNTGELFF.

The V call is TRBV4-3, the J call TRBJ2-2; D may be TRBD2 (6 bases). This CDR3 is 16 amino acids long. The germline V gene has CDR1 LGHNA and CDR2 YSLEER. The germline V and J ends were trimmed by 0 bases and 4 bases, with 12 bases remaining between them. The CDR3 sequence: CASSQDGQGGTGELFF. In nucleotides, the CDR3 is TGCGCCAGCAGCCAAGATGGCCAGGGAGGCACCGGGGAGCTGTTTTTT.

The chain links TRBV4-3 to TRBJ2-1; 11 nucleotides agree with TRBD2. Germline CDR1 reads LGHNA; CDR2 reads YSLEER. This CDR3 region has 15 residues. With 1 base clipped from V and 10 bases from J, the junction kept 6 bases outside the gene matches. This CDR3 reads CASSQVGLAEWEQFF. As DNA, the CDR3 is TGCGCCAGCAGCCAAGTGGGACTAGCGGAATGGGAGCAGTTCTTC.

CDR3 nucleotide sequence: TGTGCCAGCAGCGACGGACAGGGAATCACAGATACGCAGTATTTT. This encodes CASSDGQGITDTQYF. The chain employs TRBV11-2 and TRBJ2-3, with 8 bases lining up with TRBD1. The ends lost 5 bases at V and 2 bases at J; junction bases unmatched: 6. The CDR3 totals 15 residues. Per germline, CDR1 SGHAT and CDR2 FQNNGV.

This sequence joins TRBV27 and TRBJ2-1; D may be TRBD2 (5 bases). The CDR3 has 14 residues. Germline CDR1 reads MNHEY; CDR2 reads SMNVEV (reference sequence). V lost 3 bases and J 6 bases, leaving 12 bases between the germline ends. The CDR3 region is CASSFEGTANEQFF. CDR3 coding DNA: TGTGCCAGCAGTTTCGAGGGTACGGCCAATGAGCAGTTCTTC.

V usage is TRBV3-1 and J usage is TRBJ2-2, with D perhaps matching TRBD2 (6 bases). The CDR3 is made up of 14 amino acids. The V end lost 3 bases, the J end lost 4 bases, and 9 bases lay between the germline ends. Germline CDR1 and CDR2: LGHDT and YNNKEL (reference sequence). CDR3 loop: CASSQGGLTGELFF. Here the CDR3 DNA reads TGTGCCAGCAGCCAGGGGGGTCTCACCGGGGAGCTGTTTTTT.

The V call is TRBV6-2 or TRBV6-3, the J call TRBJ2-1; the D is unclear. CDR1 is MNHEY, CDR2 SVGEGT, per germline. The CDR3 runs 15 residues. With 0 bases removed from V and 13 bases from J, the gap between germline ends came to 19 bases. CDR3 protein: CASSYSSWSGLVQFF. The DNA for the CDR3 is TGTGCCAGCAGTTACTCTTCCTGGTCTGGGCTAGTTCAGTTCTTC.

The chain couples TRBV19 to TRBJ2-1; no definite D call. Germline lookup yields CDR1 LNHDA and CDR2 SQIVND (reference sequence). V was trimmed by 3 bases and J by 0 bases, leaving 9 bases between them. The CDR3 is 15 amino acids. The CDR3 loop is CASSITASSYNEQFF. In nucleotides, the CDR3 is TGTGCCAGTAGTATCACAGCCAGCTCCTACAATGAGCAGTTCTTC.

The rearrangement joins TRBV29-1 to TRBJ2-4, with D unresolved. There are 14 residues in the CDR3. Germline CDR1 is SQVTM and CDR2 is ANQGSEA. Trimming pared 7 bases from V and 0 bases from J, leaving 13 bases between. CDR3 sequence (DNA): TGCAGCGCAGACGACGGTTTAGCCAAAAACATTCAGTACTTC. Translation: CSADDGLAKNIQYF.

CDR3 DNA sequence: TGTGCCAGCAGCCAAGATGGGGGACTAGCGGGAGTCAGTGAGCAGTTCTTC. Protein product: CASSQDGGLAGVSEQFF. The chain uses TRBV3-1 and TRBJ2-1; 14 bases agree with TRBD2. The CDR3 is 17 residues long. The germline CDR1 and CDR2 sequences are LGHDT and YNNKEL (reference sequence). V shed 0 bases and J 9 bases; nucleotides not matched to a gene: 7.

The CDR3: CASSLVDGVAKLFF. In DNA form, the CDR3 reads TGTGCCAGCAGCTTAGTAGACGGGGTCGCAAAACTGTTTTTT. This chain links TRBV11-2 with TRBJ1-4; D ambiguous. The CDR3 extends over 14 amino acids. Between the trimmed V and J ends, which lost 1 base and 10 bases, there was a span of 13 bases. Looked up from germline, CDR1 is SGHAT and CDR2 is FQNNGV.

The V call is TRBV30, the J call TRBJ2-7; 9 bases map to TRBD2. Per the germline V gene, CDR1 is GTSNPN and CDR2 is SVGIG (reference sequence). V was clipped by 0 bases and J by 2 bases; unmatched bases: 20. The CDR3 runs to 20 residues. The CDR3 nucleotides are TGTGCCTGGAGTGTAATGGTCAGACTAGCGGTCCAGAGGGTCCCCTACGAGCAGTACTTC. Translated: CAWSVMVRLAVQRVPYEQYF. The entire variable domain, with the rest obtained from reference TRBV30 and TRBJ2-7, is as follows: SQTIHQWPATLVQPVGSPLSLECTVEGTSNPNLYWYRQAAGRGLQLLFYSVGIGQISSEVPQNLSASRPQDRQFILSSKKLLLSDSGFYLCAWSVMVRLAVQRVPYEQYFGPGTRLTVT.

The V call is TRBV27, the J call TRBJ2-2, with 12 positions matching TRBD2. CDR1 and CDR2 (germline): MNHEY, SMNVEV (reference sequence). The CDR3 has 16 amino acids. V trimming: 4 bases; J trimming: 3 bases; junction bases outside the gene matches: 3. CDR3 in amino acids: CASSSGTSGYTGELFF. The CDR3 DNA reads as TGTGCCAGCAGTTCCGGGACTAGCGGGTACACCGGGGAGCTGTTTTTT.

The chain is built from TRBV7-9 and TRBJ2-2; 9 bases fit TRBD2. V was pared by 2 bases and J by 6 bases, with 4 bases of the junction left unmatched. Germline CDR1 SEHNR, CDR2 FQNEAQ (reference sequence). The CDR3 runs 15 residues. CDR3 bases: TGTGCCAGCAGCTTAATAGCGGGAGCGTCCGGGGAGCTGTTTTTT. Translation: CASSLIAGASGELFF.

This chain links TRBV2 with TRBJ2-7; 11 bases are a match to TRBD2. The V and J ends lost 1 base and 0 bases, in that order; junction bases with no gene match: 8. This CDR3 is built from 18 residues. Germline V lookup: CDR1 SNHLY, CDR2 FYNNEI. The CDR3 spells CASSEEGSSGGNSYEQYF. As DNA, the CDR3 is TGTGCCAGCAGTGAAGAGGGGTCTAGCGGGGGGAACTCCTACGAGCAGTACTTC. The whole variable domain, filled in from reference TRBV2 and TRBJ2-7, reads EPEVTQTPSHQVTQMGQEVILRCVPISNHLYFYWYRQILGQKVEFLVSFYNNEISEKSEIFDDQFSVERPDGSNFTLKIRSTKLEDSAMYFCASSEEGSSGGNSYEQYFGPGTRLTVT.

V and J are TRBV7-6 and TRBJ2-1; 8 nucleotides align to TRBD2. Germline values: CDR1 SGHVS, CDR2 FNYEAQ. The length of the CDR3 is 16 residues. With V trimmed by 1 base and J by 8 bases, 10 bases remained unmatched. The CDR3 protein is CASSLEREMGWYEQFF. For the CDR3, the DNA is TGTGCCAGCAGCTTAGAGCGGGAGATGGGCTGGTATGAGCAGTTCTTC. The complete variable domain, with remaining parts taken from reference TRBV7-6 and TRBJ2-1, reads GAGVSQSPRYKVTKRGQDVALRCDPISGHVSLYWYRQALGQGPEFLTYFNYEAQQDKSGLPNDRFSAERPEGSISTLTIQRTEQRDSAMYRCASSLEREMGWYEQFFGPGTRLTVL.

This sequence joins TRBV20-1 and TRBJ1-1; no clear D. CDR1 is DFQATT and CDR2 is SNEGSKA in the germline V gene (reference sequence). V gave up 3 bases and J gave up 0 bases, with 8 bases separating them. This CDR3 is 13 amino acids long. The CDR3 region has the DNA TGCAGTGCTAGTAAGCCAGTGAACACTGAAGCTTTCTTT. Amino acids: CSASKPVNTEAFF.

The genes are TRBV13 and TRBJ2-1; no clear D gene. The V end was cut by 2 bases, the J end by 3 bases, with 8 bases between. CDR3 length: 14 amino acids. The germline V gene encodes CDR1 PRHDT and CDR2 FYEKMQ (reference sequence). CDR3 nucleotides: TGTGCCAGCAGCTTACTGGGCCTCTACAATGAGCAGTTCTTC. It is translated as CASSLLGLYNEQFF.